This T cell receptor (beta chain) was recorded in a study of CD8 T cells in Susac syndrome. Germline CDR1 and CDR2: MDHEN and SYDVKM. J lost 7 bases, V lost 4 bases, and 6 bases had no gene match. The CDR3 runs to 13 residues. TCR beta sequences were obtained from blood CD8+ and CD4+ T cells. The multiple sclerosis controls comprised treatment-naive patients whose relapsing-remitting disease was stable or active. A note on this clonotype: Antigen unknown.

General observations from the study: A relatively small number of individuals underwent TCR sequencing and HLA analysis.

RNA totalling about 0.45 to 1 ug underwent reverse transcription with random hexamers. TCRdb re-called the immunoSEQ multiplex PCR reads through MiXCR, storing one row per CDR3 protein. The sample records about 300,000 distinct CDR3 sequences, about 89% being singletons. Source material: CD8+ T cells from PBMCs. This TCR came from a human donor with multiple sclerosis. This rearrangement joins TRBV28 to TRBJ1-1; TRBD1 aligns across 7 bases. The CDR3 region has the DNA TGTGCCAGCAGTTCCCCTGGACAGGTTGAAGCTTTCTTT. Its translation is CASSSPGQVEAFF.